The 9 T cell receptor beta chains listed next were all sequenced from one sample in a study of shared clonotypes between healthy human individuals. This table comes from immunoSEQ multiplex PCR, and its TCRdb copy is limited to in-frame clones, with some not included. Of more than 2 million clones in the sample, roughly 94% were seen once. The source material was naive CD4+ T cells sorted from blood. Subset here: CD45RA+ positively selected. These receptors all come from a man aged 18 to 29 in good health.

This clone appeared a single time. Other DNA sequences in the sample encode the same CDR3. The V and J genes are TRBV15 and TRBJ1-1; D remains unclear. This CDR3 is 13 amino acids long. Germline assignment: CDR1 LNHNV and CDR2 YYDKDF (reference sequence). The V end lost 0 bases, the J end lost 2 bases, and 4 bases lay between the germline ends. The CDR3 sequence: CATSRDSNTEAFF. CDR3 sequence (DNA): TGTGCCACCAGCAGAGATAGTAACACTGAAGCTTTCTTT.

This rearrangement joins TRBV10-1 to TRBJ2-1; a possible D gene is TRBD1 (5 bases). The V end lost 6 bases, the J end lost 10 bases, and 25 bases lay between the germline ends. There are 16 residues in the CDR3. Germline V gene sequence: CDR1 WNHNN, CDR2 SYGVQD (reference sequence). The CDR3 DNA follows: TGCGCCAGCAGCAACACCTCAGGGATTACAGGTCAGGAGCAGTTCTTC. Amino acid sequence: CASSNTSGITGQEQFF.

The genes are TRBV2 and TRBJ1-1, with D uncertain. Germline values: CDR1 SNHLY, CDR2 FYNNEI. V lost 2 bases and J 3 bases, leaving 10 bases between the germline ends. The CDR3 length is 14 residues. CDR3 sequence: CASSEITADTEAFF. The CDR3 region has the DNA TGTGCCAGCAGTGAAATAACGGCTGACACTGAAGCTTTCTTT.

CDR3 amino acids: CASSLEKVGVQGNTIYF. The CDR3 DNA sequence: TGCGCCAGCAGCCTAGAGAAAGTGGGGGTACAGGGAAACACCATATATTTT. This rearrangement joins TRBV4-3 to TRBJ1-3, with D possibly being TRBD1 (5 bases). V shed 4 bases and J shed 4 bases, with 20 bases lying between them. This CDR3 has 17 residues. The V gene's germline CDR1 is LGHNA and CDR2 YSLEER.

As regards this clone: The sample has other DNA sequences that encode this CDR3 too. The V call is TRBV27, the J call TRBJ2-7; possibly TRBD1 for D (5 bases). The CDR3 contains 11 residues. Germline V CDR1 and CDR2: MNHEY, SMNVEV (reference sequence). Trimming stripped 6 bases from V and 4 bases from J, with 7 bases between. The CDR3 loop reads CASSSGYEQYF. The CDR3 nucleotides read TGTGCCAGCAGCTCAGGGTACGAGCAGTACTTC.

In DNA, the CDR3 is TGTGCCAGCAGTCACCAGGATACGCAGTATTTT. Protein: CASSHQDTQYF. The J gene is TRBJ2-3, the V gene TRBV27; D not resolved. The CDR3 totals 11 residues. In germline, CDR1 is MNHEY, CDR2 SMNVEV (reference sequence). V was cut by 5 bases and J by 6 bases, with 6 bases left in between.

The rearrangement joins TRBV4-3 to TRBJ2-1; 7 nucleotides line up with TRBD2. This CDR3 region has 16 residues. Germline V lookup: CDR1 LGHNA, CDR2 YSLEER. The V gene end was trimmed by 0 bases and the J gene end by 5 bases; junction bases not matched to a gene: 7. The CDR3 loop is CASSQDPSGTNNEQFF. DNA of the CDR3: TGCGCCAGCAGCCAAGACCCTAGCGGAACTAACAATGAGCAGTTCTTC.

The chain joins TRBV5-1 to TRBJ2-1; D might be TRBD2 (5 bases). Germline V gene data show CDR1 as SGHRS and CDR2 as YFSETQ. The CDR3 sequence is 16 residues long. V was pared by 4 bases and J by 3 bases, with 17 bases between. The CDR3 loop is CASSEGSSPDYNEQFF. The CDR3 DNA is TGCGCCAGCAGCGAGGGAAGTAGCCCCGACTACAATGAGCAGTTCTTC.

This clone was observed a single time. The V gene is TRBV28, the J gene TRBJ2-1, with 13 bases aligning to TRBD2. Germline loops: CDR1 MDHEN, CDR2 SYDVKM. The trim removed 5 bases at V and 4 bases at J, leaving 5 bases unmatched. The CDR3 is 16 residues long. The CDR3 spells CASSQSGLAGYNEQFF. CDR3 sequence (DNA): TGTGCCAGCAGTCAATCGGGACTAGCGGGATACAATGAGCAGTTCTTC.